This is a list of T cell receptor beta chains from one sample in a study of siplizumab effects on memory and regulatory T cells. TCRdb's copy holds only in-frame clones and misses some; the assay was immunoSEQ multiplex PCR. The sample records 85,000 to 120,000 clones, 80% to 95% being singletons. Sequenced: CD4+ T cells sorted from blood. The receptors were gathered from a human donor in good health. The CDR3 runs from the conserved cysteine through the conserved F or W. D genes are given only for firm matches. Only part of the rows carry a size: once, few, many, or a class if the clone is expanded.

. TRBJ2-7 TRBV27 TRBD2 CASSHPSGRAAYEQYF TGTGCCAGCAGTCACCCTAGCGGGAGGGCCGCCTACGAGCAGTACTTC
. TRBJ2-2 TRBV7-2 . CASSLAGLSTGELFF TGTGCCAGCAGCTTAGCAGGGTTGAGCACCGGGGAGCTGTTTTTT
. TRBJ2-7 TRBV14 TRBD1 CASSQGTGVEQYF TGTGCCAGCAGCCAAGGGACAGGGGTCGAGCAGTACTTC
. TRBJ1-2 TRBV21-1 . CASSPRDRGKGSTPKPPLYGYTF TGTGCCAGCAGCCCCCGGGACAGGGGAAAGGGTTCCACCCCGAAGCCCCCTTTATATGGCTACACCTTC
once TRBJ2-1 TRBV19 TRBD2 CASTSGTYNEQFF TGTGCCAGTACTAGCGGGACCTACAATGAGCAGTTCTTC
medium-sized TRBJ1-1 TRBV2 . CASRREKHTEAFF TGTGCCAGCAGAAGGGAGAAACACACTGAAGCTTTCTTT
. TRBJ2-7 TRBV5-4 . CASSLSGLSSYEQYF TGTGCCAGCAGCTTGTCGGGACTCAGCTCCTACGAGCAGTACTTC
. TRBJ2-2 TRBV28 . CASSSSQLNTGELFF TGTGCCAGCAGTTCGTCGCAGCTAAACACCGGGGAGCTGTTTTTT
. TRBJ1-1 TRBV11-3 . CASSGGPPLTEAFF TGTGCCAGCAGCGGGGGACCCCCCCTGACTGAAGCTTTCTTT
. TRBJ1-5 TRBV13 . CASSRNRETDNQPQHF TGTGCCAGCAGCCGAAACAGGGAAACGGACAATCAGCCCCAGCATTTT
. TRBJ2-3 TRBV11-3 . CASSDARQDTQYF TGTGCCAGCAGCGACGCCCGTCAGGATACGCAGTATTTT
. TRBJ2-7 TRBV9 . CASSVGPSPYEQYF TGTGCCAGCAGCGTAGGACCGAGCCCCTACGAGCAGTACTTC
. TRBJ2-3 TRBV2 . CASSEARLNTDTQYF TGTGCCAGCAGTGAAGCGCGACTGAACACAGATACGCAGTATTTT
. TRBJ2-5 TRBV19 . CASNTRSTQETQYF TGTGCCAGTAACACCAGGTCTACCCAAGAGACCCAGTACTTC
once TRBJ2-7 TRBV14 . CASSPQGYEQYF TGTGCCAGCAGCCCTCAGGGCTACGAGCAGTACTTC
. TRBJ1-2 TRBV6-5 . CASSPGTPTNYGYTF TGTGCCAGCAGTCCCGGGACACCCACTAACTATGGCTACACCTTC
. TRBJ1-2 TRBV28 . CASSLIPYGYTF TGTGCCAGCAGTTTAATACCTTATGGCTACACCTTC
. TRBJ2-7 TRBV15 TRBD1 CATSREDRAGYEQYF TGTGCCACCAGCAGAGAAGACAGGGCCGGCTACGAGCAGTACTTC
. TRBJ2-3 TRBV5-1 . CASSLAAASTDTQYF TGCGCCAGCAGCTTGGCGGCGGCTAGCACAGATACGCAGTATTTT
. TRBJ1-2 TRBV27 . CASSLSLGVAGYTF TGTGCCAGCAGTTTATCGTTGGGGGTGGCTGGCTACACCTTC
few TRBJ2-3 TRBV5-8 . CASSIGFVVTDTQYF TGTGCCAGCAGCATCGGATTCGTCGTTACAGATACGCAGTATTTT
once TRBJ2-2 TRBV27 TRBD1 CASKLGGQIDAGELFF TGTGCCAGCAAGTTAGGGGGACAGATCGACGCCGGGGAGCTGTTTTTT
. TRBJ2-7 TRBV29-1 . CSVGNFYEQYF TGCAGCGTTGGAAATTTCTACGAGCAGTACTTC
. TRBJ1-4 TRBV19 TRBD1 CASSIGTDNEKLFF TGTGCCAGTAGTATCGGGACAGATAATGAAAAACTGTTTTTT
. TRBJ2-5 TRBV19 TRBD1 CACQQGAKETQYF TGTGCCTGCCAACAGGGGGCTAAAGAGACCCAGTACTTC
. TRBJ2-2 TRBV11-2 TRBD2 CASRQRDWNGTGELFF TGTGCCAGCAGACAGCGGGATTGGAATGGCACCGGGGAGCTGTTTTTT
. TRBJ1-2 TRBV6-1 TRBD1 CASTRDRGLYGYTF TGTGCCAGCACGCGGGACAGGGGCCTCTATGGCTACACCTTC
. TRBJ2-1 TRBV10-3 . CAISENVHEQFF TGTGCCATCAGTGAGAATGTTCATGAGCAGTTCTTC
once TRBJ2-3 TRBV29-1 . CSAQTAADTQYF TGCAGCGCCCAAACTGCGGCGGATACGCAGTATTTT
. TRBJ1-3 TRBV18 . CASSPRWLEFDSGNTIYF TGTGCCAGCTCACCCAGGTGGCTAGAATTTGACTCTGGAAACACCATATATTTT
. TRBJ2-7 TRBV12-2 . CASRLAGASISYEQYF TGTGCAAGTCGCTTAGCGGGGGCCTCAATCTCCTACGAGCAGTACTTC
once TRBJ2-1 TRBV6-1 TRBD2 CASSDHSGSYNEQFF TGTGCCAGCAGCGACCATAGCGGGAGCTACAATGAGCAGTTCTTC
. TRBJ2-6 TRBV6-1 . CATRSGGAGANVLTF TGTGCCACTCGAAGTGGGGGCGCTGGGGCCAACGTCCTGACTTTC
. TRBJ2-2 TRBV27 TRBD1 CASRAGQGTGELFF TGTGCCAGCAGGGCGGGACAGGGAACCGGGGAGCTGTTTTTT
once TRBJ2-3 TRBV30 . CAWSVGPDTQYF TGTGCCTGGAGTGTAGGGCCAGATACGCAGTATTTT
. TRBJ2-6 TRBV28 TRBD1 CASSPNPGTGSFSGANVLTF TGTGCCAGCAGTCCAAATCCCGGGACAGGTAGTTTCTCTGGGGCCAACGTCCTGACTTTC
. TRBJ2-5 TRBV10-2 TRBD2 CASSESGGRTGTQYF TGCGCCAGCAGTGAGTCGGGCGGGAGGACTGGGACCCAGTACTTC
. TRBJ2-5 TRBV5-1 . CASSLSGQGGETQYF TGCGCCAGCAGCTTGAGCGGGCAGGGCGGAGAGACCCAGTACTTC
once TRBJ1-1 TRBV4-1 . CASSHERTVAMNTEAFF TGCGCCAGCAGCCACGAACGGACGGTTGCGATGAACACTGAAGCTTTCTTT
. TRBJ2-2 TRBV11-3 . CASSRTYRTGELFF TGTGCCAGCAGCCGAACGTACCGCACCGGGGAGCTGTTTTTT
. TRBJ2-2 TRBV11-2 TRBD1 CASARQGRRTGELFF TGTGCCAGCGCCAGACAGGGTCGGAGAACCGGGGAGCTGTTTTTT
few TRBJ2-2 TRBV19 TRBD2 CASSDLAGGTGELFF TGTGCCAGTAGTGACCTAGCGGGAGGGACCGGGGAGCTGTTTTTT